This section outlines one T cell receptor beta chain sequence together with its context. What it recognizes is unknown. This specimen belongs to a study of blood T cells in healthy people across ages. The study's findings and limits: Measured against age, TCR beta diversity per million T cells decreased in a roughly linear manner. Versus aged donors, long-lived donors had higher diversity and more naive CD4+ cells.

A second PCR of 7 to 11 cycles used a sample-barcoded 5' primer and a J-beta primer mix. Researchers report that a template-switch adaptor with 12 random nucleotides tagged each cDNA molecule. MiXCR, applied by TCRdb to the 5' RACE reads, yields one record per CDR3 protein. The sample has roughly 1.5 million distinct CDR3 sequences, less than 45% seen once; the top ten hold around 4%. The length of the CDR3 is 13 residues. Germline CDR1 and CDR2: DFQATT and SNEGSKA (reference sequence). Germline trimming cut 1 base from V and 6 bases from J; bases unmatched to any gene: 4. The study recruited healthy Caucasian donors from Russia who were aged roughly 6 to 90.

Sequenced input: blood. The rearrangement uses TRBV20-1 and TRBJ1-2; TRBD1 aligns across 8 bases. The receptor was isolated from a woman aged 18 to 35 in good health. The CDR3 loop is CSARVTGGNGYTF. As DNA, the CDR3 is TGCAGTGCTAGAGTCACAGGGGGAAATGGCTACACCTTC.